The rows below give T cell receptor beta chains drawn from one sample of a study of human T cells and chemical hapten exposure. In TCRdb, the RACE reads were re-called with MiXCR into one record per CDR3 protein. The sample has about 84,000 distinct CDR3 sequences; roughly 10% are singletons. Sequencing used whole blood, obtained in connection with sensitization to the hapten diphenylcyclopropenone (DPC). Every receptor here comes from a woman in her forties or fifties with alopecia areata. Some clones in this sample may be carry-over from other donors' samples. Each CDR3 is given with its conserved first and last residue. Each record gives: clone size, D gene, J gene, V gene, CDR3 DNA, CDR3 protein. The D gene is left open where the match is weak. The size field is filled for only some rows; it gives once, few, many or a size class.

few	-	TRBJ2-3	TRBV4-2	TGTGCCAGCAGCCAAGTCTTCCAGGGGCCAGATACGCAGTATTTT	CASSQVFQGPDTQYF
-	-	TRBJ2-4	TRBV30	TGTGCCTGGAGTGTACTACCAGGGGATGGCAAAAACATTCAGTACTTC	CAWSVLPGDGKNIQYF
-	-	TRBJ1-4	TRBV7-2	TGTGCCAGCAGCTTAAGGGGTGAAAAACTGTTTTTT	CASSLRGEKLFF
-	TRBD2	TRBJ2-3	TRBV7-9	TGTGCCAGCAGCTTAGATGCGGGAGGGAGAGATACGCAGTATTTT	CASSLDAGGRDTQYF
-	-	TRBJ2-4	TRBV3-1	TGTGCCAGCAGCCCCCACAAAAACATTCAGTACTTC	CASSPHKNIQYF
many	-	TRBJ2-7	TRBV3-1	TGTGCCAGCAGCCAAGTCAACGAGCAGTACTTC	CASSQVNEQYF
few	-	TRBJ1-2	TRBV10-2	TGCGCCAGCAGTGACTTCTCTAACTATGGCTACACCTTC	CASSDFSNYGYTF
few	-	TRBJ2-7	TRBV20-1	TGCAGTGCTAGAAAGGACATAGGTTACGAGCAGTACTTC	CSARKDIGYEQYF
-	TRBD1	TRBJ1-2	TRBV29-1	TGCAGCGTGATGCAGGGGGAGGGCTATGGCTACACCTTC	CSVMQGEGYGYTF
-	-	TRBJ2-1	TRBV20-1	TGCAGTGCTAGGGTCTTTAACTCCTACAATGAGCAGTTCTTC	CSARVFNSYNEQFF
-	-	TRBJ1-3	TRBV6-5	TGTGCCAGCAGTTACTCGAAGTCGGGAACTGGAAACACCATATATTTT	CASSYSKSGTGNTIYF
-	-	TRBJ1-5	TRBV6-2/TRBV6-3	TGTGCCAGCAGTTACGGGCAGGGAGTTTTTGGCAATCAGCCCCAGCATTTT	CASSYGQGVFGNQPQHF
many	-	TRBJ2-2	TRBV29-1	TGCAGCGTTGAAAGGGGAGGAATGAGCGCCGGGGAGCTGTTTTTT	CSVERGGMSAGELFF
few	-	TRBJ1-3	TRBV20-1	TGCAGTGCTAGAGATCCCCGCCCTGGAAACACCATATATTTT	CSARDPRPGNTIYF
-	TRBD1	TRBJ2-2	TRBV30	TGTGCCTGGGGTACAGGGGGCGGCGCCGGGGAGCTGTTTTTT	CAWGTGGGAGELFF
-	TRBD2	TRBJ2-5	TRBV12-3/TRBV12-4	TGTGCCAGCAGTTGGACTAGCGGGGCGCAAGAGACCCAGTACTTC	CASSWTSGAQETQYF
few	-	TRBJ1-5	TRBV6-2/TRBV6-3	TGTGCCAGCACACAGAGCTTAAATCAGCCCCAGCATTTT	CASTQSLNQPQHF
-	-	TRBJ1-1	TRBV6-5	TGTGCCAGCAGTAGGGACGGGGAAGCTTTCTTT	CASSRDGEAFF
few	-	TRBJ2-2	TRBV24-1	TGTGCCACCCAGGGGCCCAGTGTTACCGGGGAGCTGTTTTTT	CATQGPSVTGELFF
many	-	TRBJ1-5	TRBV6-5	TGTGCCAGCAGTTACTCCGGGGAGGGGACTCAGCCCCAGCATTTT	CASSYSGEGTQPQHF
-	TRBD1	TRBJ2-7	TRBV4-3	TGCGCCAGCAGCCAATACAGGGGCGGCTCCTACGAGCAGTACTTC	CASSQYRGGSYEQYF
-	TRBD1	TRBJ1-1	TRBV20-1	TGCAGTGCTGACCGGGACAGTGGTTGGGCCAACACTGAAGCTTTCTTT	CSADRDSGWANTEAFF
many	-	TRBJ1-3	TRBV29-1	TGCAGCGTTGGATGGGGAAACACCATATATTTT	CSVGWGNTIYF
-	-	TRBJ2-5	TRBV4-3	TGCGCCAGCAGCCCAGCCGGACAGCCCCAAGAGACCCAGTACTTC	CASSPAGQPQETQYF
many	-	TRBJ2-7	TRBV7-9	TGTGCCAGCAGCTCCCGGCTTAGAGGGCCCGCTTTGGAGCAGTACTTC	CASSSRLRGPALEQYF
many	-	TRBJ1-1	TRBV2	TGTGCCAGCAGTTTAAGGGGAGGAAACACTGAAGCTTTCTTT	CASSLRGGNTEAFF
-	TRBD1	TRBJ2-7	TRBV7-9	TGTGCCAGCAGCTTTGGCGGGACAGGGCTGCAGTACTTC	CASSFGGTGLQYF
few	-	TRBJ2-3	TRBV20-1	TGCAGTGCGGCGGTGGGGGGCACGCAGTATTTT	CSAAVGGTQYF
-	-	TRBJ2-1	TRBV5-6	TGTGCCAGCAGCACGCTAGCGAGAGAGTTTAATGAGCAGTTCTTC	CASSTLAREFNEQFF
-	-	TRBJ2-7	TRBV19	TGTGCCAGTAGTATCCGGCCTCAAGGGTCCTACGAGCAGTACTTC	CASSIRPQGSYEQYF
few	-	TRBJ2-1	TRBV11-2	TGTGCCAGCCCACATAAAGTGGTAGCTGCCCTTTTGTACTACAATGAGCAGTTCTTC	CASPHKVVAALLYYNEQFF
many	TRBD1	TRBJ1-5	TRBV6-5	TGTGCCAGCAGTCGACGGACAGGGGATGACAATCAGCCCCAGCATTTT	CASSRRTGDDNQPQHF
-	-	TRBJ2-3	TRBV28	TGTGCCAGCAGTTCCCCGAGGGGGGCCACAGATACGCAGTATTTT	CASSSPRGATDTQYF
-	-	TRBJ2-1	TRBV18	TGTGCCAGCTCACCAACCGGGCCGGGTTTGAATGAGCAGTTCTTC	CASSPTGPGLNEQFF
many	-	TRBJ1-1	TRBV20-1	TGCAGTGCGTCCGGGGTTGCGGACACTGAAGCTTTCTTT	CSASGVADTEAFF
many	-	TRBJ1-1	TRBV29-1	TGCAGCGTTGTAAGCCAGGGACGGGCTGAAGCTTTCTTT	CSVVSQGRAEAFF
many	-	TRBJ2-3	TRBV15	TGTGCCACCAGCCCTGGGAGAAGCGGCGGTCGAGATACGCAGTATTTT	CATSPGRSGGRDTQYF
many	TRBD2	TRBJ2-1	TRBV5-1	TGCGCCAGCAGCTTAGGGAGCGGGAGGACCTACAATGAGCAGTTCTTC	CASSLGSGRTYNEQFF
-	-	TRBJ2-7	TRBV6-2/TRBV6-3	TGTGCCAGCAGTTACTCGCCAGGGTCGAGCGAGCAGTACTTC	CASSYSPGSSEQYF
-	TRBD2	TRBJ2-7	TRBV27	TGTGCCAGCAGTTTAATCAGCGGGAGGGCCTCCTACGAGCAGTACTTC	CASSLISGRASYEQYF
-	-	TRBJ2-2	TRBV20-1	TGCAGTGACAAGAACACCGGGGAGCTGTTTTTT	CSDKNTGELFF
-	TRBD1	TRBJ1-1	TRBV20-1	TGCAGTGCACCTCGACAGGGGGCGAGGACTGAAGCTTTCTTT	CSAPRQGARTEAFF
many	-	TRBJ2-5	TRBV23-1	TGCGCCAGCAGTCACTTCCTCGGGATCCTAGGGACCCAGTACTTC	CASSHFLGILGTQYF
many	-	TRBJ1-1	TRBV12-3/TRBV12-4	TGTGCCAGCAGTGTGGAGTGGAACACTGAAGCTTTCTTT	CASSVEWNTEAFF
-	-	TRBJ1-2	TRBV10-3	TGTGCCATCAGTGACAGCGAAAACTATGGCTACACCTTC	CAISDSENYGYTF
many	-	TRBJ1-3	TRBV11-2	TGTGCCAGCAGCTTAGGGGGCGGATCCATATATTTT	CASSLGGGSIYF
few	-	TRBJ1-5	TRBV6-2/TRBV6-3	TGTGCCAGCAGTTACAGGACTCTCAATCAGCCCCAGCATTTT	CASSYRTLNQPQHF
-	-	TRBJ2-4	TRBV20-1	TGCAGTGCTAGAGACAGGAAGCTAGACAAAAACATTCAGTACTTC	CSARDRKLDKNIQYF